This record looks at one TCR beta chain sequence and its context. Antigen: not known. The data originate from a study of vaccination and CD4 T cells after COVID-19. Looking at the study overall: The convalescents, six males and four females, included two who were Hispanic. Findings of the study overall: Going from about 22 to 38, median SARS-CoV-2-reactive clonotypes did not rise significantly.

Sample treatment: 10-day PBMC culture with coronavirus spike peptide pools or control peptides (ViraFEST assay). An unexposed donor provided the CD4+ T cells, which were collected before the COVID-19 pandemic (2011-2018). In the ViraFEST assay, peptide-pool expansion preceded TCR sequencing of expanded clonotypes. In germline, CDR1 is DFQATT, CDR2 SNEGSKA (reference sequence). Trimming stripped 6 bases from V and 6 bases from J, with 14 bases between. The CDR3 runs to 12 residues. Sequencing of the DNA from cultured CD4+ T cells was carried out with the Oncomine TCR Beta short-read assay. TCRdb re-called the PCR reads with MiXCR, one entry per CDR3 protein. The table records about 9,900 distinct CDR3 sequences, about a third of them present only once.

The sequenced sample was CD4+ T cells from blood, cultured in vitro. The chain recombines TRBV20-1 with TRBJ1-2; D remains unclear. This sequence originates from a human donor in good health. The CDR3 reads CSAEGTPHGYTF. Here the CDR3 DNA reads TGCAGTGCCGAGGGAACCCCTCATGGCTACACCTTC.